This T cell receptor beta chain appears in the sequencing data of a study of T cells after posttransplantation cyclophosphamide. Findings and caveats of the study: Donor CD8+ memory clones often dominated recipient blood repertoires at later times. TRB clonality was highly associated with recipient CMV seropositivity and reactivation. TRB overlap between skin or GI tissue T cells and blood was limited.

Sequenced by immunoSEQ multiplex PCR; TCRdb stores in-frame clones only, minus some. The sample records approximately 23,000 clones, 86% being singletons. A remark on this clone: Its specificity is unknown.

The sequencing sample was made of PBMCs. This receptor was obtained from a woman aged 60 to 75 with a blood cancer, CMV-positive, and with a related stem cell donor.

The CDR3 bases are TGTGCCAGCAGCTTCACGGGACTAGCGGGGCAAGAGACCCAGTACTTC. Protein sequence: CASSFTGLAGQETQYF. The genes are TRBV7-2 and TRBJ2-5, with 13 nucleotides matching TRBD2. The length of the CDR3 is 16 residues. Per the germline V gene, CDR1 is SGHTA and CDR2 is FQGNSA. J lost 2 bases, V lost 3 bases, and 3 bases had no gene match. The complete variable domain, with remaining parts taken from reference TRBV7-2 and TRBJ2-5, reads GAGVSQSPSNKVTEKGKDVELRCDPISGHTALYWYRQSLGQGLEFLIYFQGNSAPDKSGLPSDRFSAERTGGSVSTLTIQRTQQEDSAVYLCASSFTGLAGQETQYFGPGTRLLVL.